This T cell receptor beta chain originates from a study of T cell changes during pregnancy in multiple sclerosis. The protocol was immunoSEQ multiplex PCR, while the TCRdb copy is restricted to in-frame clones and leaves out a portion. The repertoire holds fewer than 70,000 clones, with about 90% as singletons. The trim removed 7 bases at V and 3 bases at J, leaving 8 bases unmatched. CDR1 is SGHVS, CDR2 FNYEAQ, per germline. The CDR3 consists of 14 residues. The specimen comprised peripheral blood, sampled in the second trimester of pregnancy. This chain uses TRBV7-6 with TRBJ2-7; 8 nucleotides agree with TRBD2. The TCR comes from a female donor in good health, enrolled as a control in a pregnancy study. This CDR3 reads CASTPDGGGYEQYF. CDR3 DNA sequence: TGTGCCAGCACCCCCGACGGGGGGGGCTACGAGCAGTACTTC.